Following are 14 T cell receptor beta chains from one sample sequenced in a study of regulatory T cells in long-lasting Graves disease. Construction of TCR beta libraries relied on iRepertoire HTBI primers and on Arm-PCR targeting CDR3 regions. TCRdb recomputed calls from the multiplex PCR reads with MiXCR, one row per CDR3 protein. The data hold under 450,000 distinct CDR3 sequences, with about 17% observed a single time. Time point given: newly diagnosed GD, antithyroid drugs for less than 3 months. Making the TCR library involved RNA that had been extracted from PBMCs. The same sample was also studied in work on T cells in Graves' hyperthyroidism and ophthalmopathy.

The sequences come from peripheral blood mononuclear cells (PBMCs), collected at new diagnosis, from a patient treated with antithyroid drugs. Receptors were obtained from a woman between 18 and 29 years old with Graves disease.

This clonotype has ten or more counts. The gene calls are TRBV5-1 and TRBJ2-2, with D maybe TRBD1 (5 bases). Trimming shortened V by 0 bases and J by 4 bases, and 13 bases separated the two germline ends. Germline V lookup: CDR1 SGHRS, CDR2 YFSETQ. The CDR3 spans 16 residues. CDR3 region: CASSLGRDRSTGELFF. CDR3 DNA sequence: TGCGCCAGCAGCTTGGGCAGGGATCGGAGCACCGGGGAGCTGTTTTTT.

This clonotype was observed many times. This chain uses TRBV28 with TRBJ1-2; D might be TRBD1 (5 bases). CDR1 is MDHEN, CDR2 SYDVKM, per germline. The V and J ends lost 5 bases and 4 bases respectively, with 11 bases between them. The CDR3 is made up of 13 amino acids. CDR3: CASSGDRPYGYTF. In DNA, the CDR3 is TGTGCCAGCAGTGGTGACAGACCCTATGGCTACACCTTC.

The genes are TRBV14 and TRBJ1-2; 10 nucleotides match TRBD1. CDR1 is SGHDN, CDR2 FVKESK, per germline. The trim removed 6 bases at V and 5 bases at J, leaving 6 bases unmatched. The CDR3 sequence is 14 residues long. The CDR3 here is CASSYDRGPYGYTF. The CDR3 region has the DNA TGTGCCAGCAGTTACGACAGGGGGCCTTATGGCTACACCTTC.

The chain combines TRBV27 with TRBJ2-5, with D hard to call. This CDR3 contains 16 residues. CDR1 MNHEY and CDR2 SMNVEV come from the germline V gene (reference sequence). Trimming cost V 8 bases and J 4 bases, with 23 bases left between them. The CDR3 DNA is TGTGCCAGCGGTCGTATAGACCAAGTAACGTTAGAGACCCAGTACTTC. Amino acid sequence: CASGRIDQVTLETQYF.

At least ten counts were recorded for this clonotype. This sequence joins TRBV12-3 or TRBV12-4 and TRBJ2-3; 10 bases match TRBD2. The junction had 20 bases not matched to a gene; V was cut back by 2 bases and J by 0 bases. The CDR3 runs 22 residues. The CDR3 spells CASSLSGLAGDTPFLSTDTQYF. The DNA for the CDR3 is TGTGCCAGCAGTTTAAGTGGGCTAGCGGGAGACACTCCCTTCCTTAGCACAGATACGCAGTATTTT.

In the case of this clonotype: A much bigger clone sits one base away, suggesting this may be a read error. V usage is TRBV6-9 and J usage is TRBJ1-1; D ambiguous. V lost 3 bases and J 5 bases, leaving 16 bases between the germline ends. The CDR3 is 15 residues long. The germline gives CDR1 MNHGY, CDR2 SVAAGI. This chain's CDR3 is CASSYSDLRWTEAFF. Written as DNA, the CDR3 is TGTGCCAGCAGTTACTCTGATCTTAGATGGACTGAAGCTTTCTTT.

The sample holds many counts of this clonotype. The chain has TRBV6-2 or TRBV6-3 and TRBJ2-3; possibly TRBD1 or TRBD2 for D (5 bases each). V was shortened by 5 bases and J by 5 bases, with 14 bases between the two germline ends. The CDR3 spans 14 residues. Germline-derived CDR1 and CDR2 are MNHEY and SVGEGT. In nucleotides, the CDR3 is TGTGCCAGCAGTCGGGACGGCTCCCGAGATACGCAGTATTTT. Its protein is CASSRDGSRDTQYF.

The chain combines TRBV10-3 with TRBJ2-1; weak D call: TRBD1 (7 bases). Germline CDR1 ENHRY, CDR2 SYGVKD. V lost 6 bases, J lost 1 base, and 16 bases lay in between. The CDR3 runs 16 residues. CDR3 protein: CAIRAAQGGSYNEQFF. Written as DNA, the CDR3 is TGTGCCATCAGGGCCGCCCAGGGGGGATCCTACAATGAGCAGTTCTTC.

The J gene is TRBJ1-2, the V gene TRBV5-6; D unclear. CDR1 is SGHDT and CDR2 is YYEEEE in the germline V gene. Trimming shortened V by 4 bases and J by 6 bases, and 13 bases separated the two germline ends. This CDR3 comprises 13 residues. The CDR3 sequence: CASSPQREHGYTF. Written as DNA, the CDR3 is TGTGCCAGCAGCCCCCAGAGGGAACATGGCTACACCTTC.

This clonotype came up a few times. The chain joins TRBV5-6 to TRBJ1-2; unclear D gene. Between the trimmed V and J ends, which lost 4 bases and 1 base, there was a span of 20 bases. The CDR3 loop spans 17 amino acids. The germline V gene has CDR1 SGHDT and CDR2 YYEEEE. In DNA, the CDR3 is TGTGCCAGCAGCCCCGGCGTGGACGCCTTTATTAACTATGGCTACACCTTC. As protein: CASSPGVDAFINYGYTF.

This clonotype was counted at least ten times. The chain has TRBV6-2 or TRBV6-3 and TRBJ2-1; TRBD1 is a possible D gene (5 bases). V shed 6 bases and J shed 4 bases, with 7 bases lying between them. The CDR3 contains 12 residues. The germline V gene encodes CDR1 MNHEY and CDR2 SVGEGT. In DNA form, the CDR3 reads TGTGCCAGCAGGCAGGGTTACAATGAGCAGTTCTTC. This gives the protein CASRQGYNEQFF.

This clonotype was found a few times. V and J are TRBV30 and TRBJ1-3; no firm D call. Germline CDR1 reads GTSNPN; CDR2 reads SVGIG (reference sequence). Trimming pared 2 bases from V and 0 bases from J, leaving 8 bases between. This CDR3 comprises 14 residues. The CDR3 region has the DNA TGTGCCTGGAGTCTGGTCATCTCTGGAAACACCATATATTTT. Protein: CAWSLVISGNTIYF.

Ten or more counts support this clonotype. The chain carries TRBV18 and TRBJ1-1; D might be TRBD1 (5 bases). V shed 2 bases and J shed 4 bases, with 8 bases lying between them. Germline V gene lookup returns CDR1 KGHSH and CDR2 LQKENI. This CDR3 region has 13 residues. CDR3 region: CASSPDSSTEAFF. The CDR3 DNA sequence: TGTGCCAGCTCACCAGACAGTAGCACTGAAGCTTTCTTT.

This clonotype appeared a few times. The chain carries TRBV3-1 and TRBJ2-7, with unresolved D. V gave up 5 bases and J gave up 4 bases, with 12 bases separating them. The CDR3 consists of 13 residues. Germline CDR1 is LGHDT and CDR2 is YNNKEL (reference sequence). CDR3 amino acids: CASSGKTGYEQYF. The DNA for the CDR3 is TGTGCCAGCAGCGGGAAGACCGGGTACGAGCAGTACTTC.